One and the same sample provided the 7 T cell receptor beta chains below, sequenced in a study of control samples from healthy donors and cancer patients. Assay used: immunoSEQ multiplex PCR; TCRdb lists only in-frame clones, some missing. The repertoire holds more than 85,000 clones, with about nine tenths as singletons. The specimen sequenced was blood. Receptor source: a human donor in good health. The donor label of this sample is uncertain.

V usage is TRBV21-1 and J usage is TRBJ2-2. TRBV21-1 is listed as a pseudogene. The CDR3 totals 16 residues. Here the CDR3 reads CASSTPLAGGKRGAVF. The CDR3 nucleotides are TGTGCCAGCAGCACGCCCTTGGCAGGGGGTAAGCGGGGAGCTGTTTTT.

This rearrangement joins TRBV3-1 (or the pseudogene TRBV3-2) to TRBJ1-1; 10 bases line up with TRBD1. This CDR3 is 17 amino acids long. V lost 1 base to trimming and J lost 0 bases; unmatched junction nucleotides: 5. Germline V lookup: CDR1 LGHDT, CDR2 YNNKEL (reference sequence). CDR3 nucleotides: TGTGCCAGCAGCCAAGGTGCGACAGGGGGCTTGAACACTGAAGCTTTCTTT. It codes for CASSQGATGGLNTEAFF.

The chain combines TRBV24-1 with TRBJ1-1, with D maybe TRBD1 (5 bases). V shed 3 bases and J shed 6 bases, with 10 bases lying between them. Germline V gene data show CDR1 as KGHDR and CDR2 as SFDVKD. The CDR3 runs to 13 residues. CDR3 DNA: TGTGCCACCAGTGATGTGGGGGAGCCTGAAGCTTTCTTT. Encoded protein: CATSDVGEPEAFF.

The CDR3 nucleotides are TGCGCCAGCAGCACCTACCCGGGGGACGAGCAGTACGTC. It specifies CASSTYPGDEQYV. The rearrangement uses TRBV5-1 and TRBJ2-7; perhaps TRBD2 as D (6 bases). CDR1 SGHRS and CDR2 YFSETQ come from the germline V gene. The CDR3 is 13 amino acids. The V gene lost 4 bases and the J gene lost 5 bases, with 13 bases spanning the gap.

The V call is TRBV21-1, the J call TRBJ2-1; the table's D call TRBD2 went unverified against the DNA. TRBV21-1 is designated a pseudogene. This CDR3 contains 20 residues. The CDR3, as DNA: TGTGCCAGCAGCAACTACATCGAGACGTTCGGGCGGGGGGGCCAAAATGAGCAGTTCTTC. Translated, it gives CASSNYIETFGRGGQNEQFF.

V and J are TRBV12-3 or TRBV12-4 and TRBJ2-3, with D unresolved. V was cut by 0 bases and J by 8 bases, with 9 bases left in between. This CDR3 is 13 amino acids long. The CDR3 DNA is TGTGCCAGCAGTTTAGCCAAAGTCTCTACGCAGTATTTT. Translating it yields CASSLAKVSTQYF.

This chain uses TRBV7-2 with TRBJ1-3, with D maybe TRBD1 (6 bases). Germline V gene lookup returns CDR1 SGHTA and CDR2 FQGNSA. The CDR3 is 18 residues long. V gave up 4 bases and J gave up 2 bases, with 21 bases separating them. CDR3 sequence (DNA): TGTGCCAGCAGCTCCCAACAGGGATTCGGACTTACTGGAAACACCATATATTTT. Its translation: CASSSQQGFGLTGNTIYF.